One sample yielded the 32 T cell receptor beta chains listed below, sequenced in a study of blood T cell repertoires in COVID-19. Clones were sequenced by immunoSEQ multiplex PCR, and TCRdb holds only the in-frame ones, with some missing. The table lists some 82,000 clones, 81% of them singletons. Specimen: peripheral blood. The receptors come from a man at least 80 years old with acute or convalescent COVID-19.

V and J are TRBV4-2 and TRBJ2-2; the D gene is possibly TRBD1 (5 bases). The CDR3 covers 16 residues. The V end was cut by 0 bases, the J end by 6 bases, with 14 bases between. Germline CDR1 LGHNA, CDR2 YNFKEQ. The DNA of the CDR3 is TGTGCCAGCAGCCAAGATTGGGTAGAAGGGGCCGGGGAGCTGTTTTTT. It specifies CASSQDWVEGAGELFF.

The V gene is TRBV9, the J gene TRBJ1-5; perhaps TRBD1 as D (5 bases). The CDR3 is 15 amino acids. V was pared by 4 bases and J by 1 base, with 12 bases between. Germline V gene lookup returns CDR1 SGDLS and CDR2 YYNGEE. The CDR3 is CASSIHGGSNQPQHF. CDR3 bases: TGTGCCAGCAGCATCCACGGGGGGAGCAATCAGCCCCAGCATTTT.

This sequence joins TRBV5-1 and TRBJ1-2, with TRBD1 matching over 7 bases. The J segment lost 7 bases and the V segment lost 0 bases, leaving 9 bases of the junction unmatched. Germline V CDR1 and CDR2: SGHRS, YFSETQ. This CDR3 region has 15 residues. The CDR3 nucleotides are TGCGCCAGCAGCTTGGGGGACAGAGACGCAGCTGGCTACACCTTC. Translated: CASSLGDRDAAGYTF.

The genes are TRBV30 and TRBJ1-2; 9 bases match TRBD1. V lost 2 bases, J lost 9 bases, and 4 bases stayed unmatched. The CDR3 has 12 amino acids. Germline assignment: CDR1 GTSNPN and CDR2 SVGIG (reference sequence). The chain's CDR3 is CAWSYDRGSYTF. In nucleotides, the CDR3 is TGTGCCTGGAGTTACGACAGGGGGAGCTACACCTTC.

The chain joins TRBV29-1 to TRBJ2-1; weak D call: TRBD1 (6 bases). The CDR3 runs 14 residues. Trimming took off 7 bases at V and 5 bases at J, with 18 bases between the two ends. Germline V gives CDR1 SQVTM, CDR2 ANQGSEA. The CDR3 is CSADRTAGHNEQFF. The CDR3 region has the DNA TGCAGCGCTGATAGGACAGCAGGTCACAATGAGCAGTTCTTC.

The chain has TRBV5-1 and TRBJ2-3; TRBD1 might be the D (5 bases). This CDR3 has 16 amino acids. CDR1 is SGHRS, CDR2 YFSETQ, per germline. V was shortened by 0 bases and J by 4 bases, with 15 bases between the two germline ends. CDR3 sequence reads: CASSLASGSGPDTQYF. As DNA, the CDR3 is TGCGCCAGCAGCTTGGCCTCAGGGTCTGGACCAGATACGCAGTATTTT.

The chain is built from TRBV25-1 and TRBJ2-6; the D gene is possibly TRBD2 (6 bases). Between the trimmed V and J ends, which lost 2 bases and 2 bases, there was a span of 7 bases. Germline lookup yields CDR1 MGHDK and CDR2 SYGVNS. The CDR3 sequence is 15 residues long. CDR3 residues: CASSEGGAGANVLTF. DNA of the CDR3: TGTGCCAGCAGTGAAGGAGGGGCTGGGGCCAACGTCCTGACTTTC. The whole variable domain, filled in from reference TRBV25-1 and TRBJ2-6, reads EADIYQTPRYLVIGTGKKITLECSQTMGHDKMYWYQQDPGMELHLIHYSYGVNSTEKGDLSSESTVSRIRTEHFPLTLESARPSHTSQYLCASSEGGAGANVLTFGAGSRLTVL.

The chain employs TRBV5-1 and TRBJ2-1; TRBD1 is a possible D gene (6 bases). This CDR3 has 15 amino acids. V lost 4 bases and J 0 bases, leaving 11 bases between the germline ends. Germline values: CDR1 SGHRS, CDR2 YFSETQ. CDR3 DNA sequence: TGCGCCAGCAGCCAAGCGGACAGCTCCTACAATGAGCAGTTCTTC. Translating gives CASSQADSSYNEQFF.

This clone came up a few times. For the CDR3, the DNA is TGCGCCAGCTCTAAGAGCGGGAGTAGTGGGGATACGCAGTATTTT. It encodes CASSKSGSSGDTQYF. This chain uses TRBV5-1 with TRBJ2-3; 8 bases agree with TRBD2. CDR1 and CDR2 from the germline V gene are SGHRS and YFSETQ. J was trimmed by 6 bases and V by 7 bases; bases with no gene match: 13. CDR3 length: 15 residues.

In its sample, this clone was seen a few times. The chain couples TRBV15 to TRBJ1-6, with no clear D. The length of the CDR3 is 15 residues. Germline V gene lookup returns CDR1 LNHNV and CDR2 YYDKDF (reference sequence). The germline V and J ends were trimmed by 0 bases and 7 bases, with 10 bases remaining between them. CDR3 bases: TGTGCCACCAGCAGAGATCCAGAGGGAAATTCACCCCTCCACTTT. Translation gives CATSRDPEGNSPLHF. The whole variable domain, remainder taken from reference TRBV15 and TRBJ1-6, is DAMVIQNPRYQVTQFGKPVTLSCSQTLNHNVMYWYQQKSSQAPKLLFHYYDKDFNNEADTPDNFQSRRPNTSFCFLDIRSPGLGDTAMYLCATSRDPEGNSPLHFGNGTRLTVT.

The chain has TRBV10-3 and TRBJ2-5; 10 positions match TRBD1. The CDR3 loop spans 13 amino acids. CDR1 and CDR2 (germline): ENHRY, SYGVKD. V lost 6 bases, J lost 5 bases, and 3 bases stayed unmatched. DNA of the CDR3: TGTGCCATCAGCGACAGGGGGCTGGAGACCCAGTACTTC. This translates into CAISDRGLETQYF.

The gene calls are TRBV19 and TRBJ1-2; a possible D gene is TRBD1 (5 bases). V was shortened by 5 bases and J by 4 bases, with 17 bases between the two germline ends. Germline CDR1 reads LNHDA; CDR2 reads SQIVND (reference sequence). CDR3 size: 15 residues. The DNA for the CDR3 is TGTGCCAGTAGTGCAAACAGGATTTCGTCCTATGGCTACACCTTC. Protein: CASSANRISSYGYTF.

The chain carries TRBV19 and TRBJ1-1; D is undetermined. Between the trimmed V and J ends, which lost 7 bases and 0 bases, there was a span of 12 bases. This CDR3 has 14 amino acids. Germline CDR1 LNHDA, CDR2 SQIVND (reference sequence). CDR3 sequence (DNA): TGTGCCAGTACCATACAGATATTGAACACTGAAGCTTTCTTT. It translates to CASTIQILNTEAFF.

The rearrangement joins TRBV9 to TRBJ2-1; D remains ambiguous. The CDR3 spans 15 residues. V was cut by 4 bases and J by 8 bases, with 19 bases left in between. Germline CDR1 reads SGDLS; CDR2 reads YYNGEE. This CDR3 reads CASSPSLGLGDEQFF. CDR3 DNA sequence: TGTGCCAGCAGCCCCTCCCTCGGCTTGGGCGATGAGCAGTTCTTC.

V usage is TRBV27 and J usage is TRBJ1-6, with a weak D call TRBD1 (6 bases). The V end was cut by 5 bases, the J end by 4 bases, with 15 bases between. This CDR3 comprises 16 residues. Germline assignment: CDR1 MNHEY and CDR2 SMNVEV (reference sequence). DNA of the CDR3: TGTGCCAGCAGTCTACAGGGATCCCTTTATAATTCACCCCTCCACTTT. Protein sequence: CASSLQGSLYNSPLHF.

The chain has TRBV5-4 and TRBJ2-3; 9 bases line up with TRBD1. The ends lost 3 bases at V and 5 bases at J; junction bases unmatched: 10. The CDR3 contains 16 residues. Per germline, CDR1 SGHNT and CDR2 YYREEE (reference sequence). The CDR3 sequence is CASSSTTGGRGDTQYF. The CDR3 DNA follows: TGTGCCAGCAGCTCAACCACAGGGGGCCGTGGAGATACGCAGTATTTT.

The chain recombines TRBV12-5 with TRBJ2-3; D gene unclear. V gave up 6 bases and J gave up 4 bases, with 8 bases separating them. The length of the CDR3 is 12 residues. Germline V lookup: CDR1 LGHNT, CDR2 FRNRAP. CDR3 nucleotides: TGTGCTAGTGGCAGTACCGCAGATACGCAGTATTTT. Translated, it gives CASGSTADTQYF. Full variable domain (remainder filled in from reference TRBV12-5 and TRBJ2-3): DARVTQTPRHKVTEMGQEVTMRCQPILGHNTVFWYRQTMMQGLELLAYFRNRAPLDDSGMPKDRFSAEMPDATLATLKIQPSEPRDSAVYFCASGSTADTQYFGPGTRLTVL.

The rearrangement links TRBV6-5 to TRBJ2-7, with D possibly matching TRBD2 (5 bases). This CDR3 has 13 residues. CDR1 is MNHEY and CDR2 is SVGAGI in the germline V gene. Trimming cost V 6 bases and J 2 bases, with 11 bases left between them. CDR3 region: CASSRDLTYEQYF. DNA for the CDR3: TGTGCCAGCAGCCGGGATTTAACCTACGAGCAGTACTTC.

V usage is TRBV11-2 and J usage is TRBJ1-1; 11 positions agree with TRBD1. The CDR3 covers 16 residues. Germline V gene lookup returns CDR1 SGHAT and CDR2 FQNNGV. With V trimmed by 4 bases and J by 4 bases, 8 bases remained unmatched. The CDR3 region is CASSSGDRGGFTEAFF. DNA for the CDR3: TGTGCCAGCAGCTCTGGGGACAGGGGGGGGTTCACTGAAGCTTTCTTT.

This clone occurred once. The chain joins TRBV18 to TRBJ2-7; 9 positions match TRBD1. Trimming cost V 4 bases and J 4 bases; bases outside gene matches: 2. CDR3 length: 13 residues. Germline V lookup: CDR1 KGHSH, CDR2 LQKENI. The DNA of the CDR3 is TGTGCCAGCTCACAGGGACAGGGTTACGAGCAGTACTTC. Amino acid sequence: CASSQGQGYEQYF.

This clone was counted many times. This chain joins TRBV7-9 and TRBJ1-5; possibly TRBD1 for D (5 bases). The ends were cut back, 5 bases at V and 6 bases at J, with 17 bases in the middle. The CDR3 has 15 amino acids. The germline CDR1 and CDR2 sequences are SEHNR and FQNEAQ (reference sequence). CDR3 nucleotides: TGTGCCAGCAGCGCCGGCGGAGGGGCAGGTCAGCCCCAGCATTTT. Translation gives CASSAGGGAGQPQHF.

The chain's CDR3 is CATSDLHGSGTGELFF. As DNA, the CDR3 is TGTGCCACCAGTGATTTGCATGGGTCGGGCACCGGGGAGCTGTTTTTT. The J gene is TRBJ2-2, the V gene TRBV24-1; D ambiguous. V was trimmed by 0 bases and J by 4 bases, leaving 11 bases between them. This CDR3 comprises 16 residues. Germline V CDR1 and CDR2: KGHDR, SFDVKD.

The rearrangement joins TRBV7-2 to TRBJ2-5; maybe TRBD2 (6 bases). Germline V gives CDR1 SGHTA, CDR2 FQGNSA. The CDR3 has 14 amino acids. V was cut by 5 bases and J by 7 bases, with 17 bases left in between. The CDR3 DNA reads TGTGCCAGCAGCAGGGACTCCTCACCAGGGACCCAGTACTTC. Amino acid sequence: CASSRDSSPGTQYF.

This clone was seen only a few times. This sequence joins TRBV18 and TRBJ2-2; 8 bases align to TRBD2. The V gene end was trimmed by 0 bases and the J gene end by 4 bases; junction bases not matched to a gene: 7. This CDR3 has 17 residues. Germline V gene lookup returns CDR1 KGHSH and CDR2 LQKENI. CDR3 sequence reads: CASSPPTGRAGTGELFF. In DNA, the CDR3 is TGTGCCAGCTCACCACCGACCGGGAGGGCCGGCACCGGGGAGCTGTTTTTT.

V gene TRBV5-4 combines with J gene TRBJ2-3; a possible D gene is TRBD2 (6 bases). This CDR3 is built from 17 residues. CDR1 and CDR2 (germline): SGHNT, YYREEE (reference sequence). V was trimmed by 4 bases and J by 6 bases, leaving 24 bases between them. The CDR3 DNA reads TGTGCCAGCAGCCCGGGACTCCGGCTCCCCCCTGGGGATACGCAGTATTTT. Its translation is CASSPGLRLPPGDTQYF.

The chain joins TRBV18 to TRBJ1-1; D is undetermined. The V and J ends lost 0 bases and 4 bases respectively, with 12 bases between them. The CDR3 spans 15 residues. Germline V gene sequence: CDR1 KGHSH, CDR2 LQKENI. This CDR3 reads CASSPPTGRSTEAFF. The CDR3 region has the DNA TGTGCCAGCTCACCACCGACGGGTCGGAGCACTGAAGCTTTCTTT.

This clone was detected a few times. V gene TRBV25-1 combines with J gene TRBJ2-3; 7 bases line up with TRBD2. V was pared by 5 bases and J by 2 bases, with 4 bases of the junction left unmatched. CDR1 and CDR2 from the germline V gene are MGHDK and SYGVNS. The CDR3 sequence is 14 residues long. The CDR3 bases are TGTGCCAGCAGTCCGGGGGGTTCCACAGATACGCAGTATTTT. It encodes CASSPGGSTDTQYF.

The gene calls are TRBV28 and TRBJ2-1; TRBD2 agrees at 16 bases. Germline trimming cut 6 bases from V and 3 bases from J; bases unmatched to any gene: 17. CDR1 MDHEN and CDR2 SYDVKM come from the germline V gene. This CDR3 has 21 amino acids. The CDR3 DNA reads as TGTGCCAGCAGGTCTTATTCTCCGGGACTAGCGGGAGGGACAAACTACAATGAGCAGTTCTTC. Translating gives CASRSYSPGLAGGTNYNEQFF.

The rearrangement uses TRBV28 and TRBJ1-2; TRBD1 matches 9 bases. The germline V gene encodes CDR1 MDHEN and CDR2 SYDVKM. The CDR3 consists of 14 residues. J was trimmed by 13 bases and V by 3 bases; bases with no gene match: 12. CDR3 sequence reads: CASSFNWDRERGTF. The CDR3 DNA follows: TGTGCCAGCAGTTTTAATTGGGACAGGGAAAGGGGCACCTTC.

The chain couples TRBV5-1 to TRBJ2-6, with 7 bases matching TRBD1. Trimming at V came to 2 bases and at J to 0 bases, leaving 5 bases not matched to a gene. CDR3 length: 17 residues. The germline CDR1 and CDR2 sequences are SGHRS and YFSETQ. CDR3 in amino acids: CASSLVQGISGANVLTF. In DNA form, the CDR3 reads TGCGCCAGCAGCTTAGTACAGGGGATCTCTGGGGCCAACGTCCTGACTTTC.

The CDR3 bases are TGCGCCAGCAGCTTCAGCTCAGACAGTGACTATGGCTACACCTTC. It translates to CASSFSSDSDYGYTF. The chain employs TRBV5-1 and TRBJ1-2, with D perhaps TRBD1 (5 bases). Germline CDR1 reads SGHRS; CDR2 reads YFSETQ. This CDR3 has 15 residues. Trimming cost V 2 bases and J 3 bases, with 14 bases left between them.

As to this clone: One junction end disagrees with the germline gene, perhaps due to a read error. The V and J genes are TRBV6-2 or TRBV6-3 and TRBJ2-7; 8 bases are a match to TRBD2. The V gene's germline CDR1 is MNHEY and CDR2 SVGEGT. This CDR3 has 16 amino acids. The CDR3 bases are TGTGCCAACAGTTACTCCAGGACTAGCTGGGTGGGCGAGCAGTACTTC. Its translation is CANSYSRTSWVGEQYF.